A single sample gave rise to the 15 T cell receptor beta chains below, sequenced in a study of T-cell reconstitution after alpha-beta-depleted transplantation in children. Unique molecular identifiers were built into the TCRbeta library. A single record per CDR3 protein comes from TCRdb applying MiXCR to the PCR reads. This table holds about 870,000 distinct CDR3 sequences, 16% found once. Specimen: PBMCs, mostly from graft donor cells, collected 360 days after TCRalphabeta/CD19-depleted stem cell transplant. These receptors originate from a male patient aged 10 to 17 who had a stem cell transplant for acute lymphoblastic leukemia, so the T cells may come from the graft donor.

This clonotype was detected a few times. The chain employs TRBV7-3 and TRBJ2-1, with a tentative D call TRBD2 (5 bases). This CDR3 is 13 amino acids long. V dropped 5 bases and J dropped 8 bases, with 13 bases sitting between them. Germline lookup yields CDR1 SGHTA and CDR2 FQGTGA. CDR3 loop: CASSLIEGYEQFF. The DNA of the CDR3 is TGTGCCAGCAGCCTCATTGAGGGCTATGAGCAGTTCTTC.

The gene calls are TRBV3-1 and TRBJ2-1; D not resolved. The germline CDR1 and CDR2 sequences are LGHDT and YNNKEL (reference sequence). The CDR3 loop spans 17 amino acids. Trimming removed 0 bases from V and 4 bases from J, with 16 bases in between. In DNA form, the CDR3 reads TGTGCCAGCAGCCAAGAAATATCGCGGACCATATACAATGAGCAGTTCTTC. This encodes CASSQEISRTIYNEQFF.

In this sample, this clonotype turned up many times. V usage is TRBV10-1 and J usage is TRBJ2-7; TRBD2 might be the D (5 bases). V lost 8 bases, J lost 2 bases, and 19 bases lay in between. The length of the CDR3 is 15 residues. Germline-derived CDR1 and CDR2 are WNHNN and SYGVQD (reference sequence). This CDR3 is CASSPAEGYPYEQYF. The CDR3 DNA is TGCGCCAGCTCCCCCGCTGAGGGCTACCCCTACGAGCAGTACTTC.

This clonotype has at least ten counts. The rearrangement uses TRBV5-1 and TRBJ2-1, with 13 nucleotides matching TRBD2. The CDR3 length is 18 residues. Germline CDR1 and CDR2: SGHRS and YFSETQ. V lost 4 bases to trimming and J lost 3 bases; unmatched junction nucleotides: 10. In DNA, the CDR3 is TGCGCCAGCAGCCCCCCCCGGACTAGCGGGAGATACTACAATGAGCAGTTCTTC. Translation gives CASSPPRTSGRYYNEQFF.

This clonotype was recorded at least ten times. The chain links TRBV20-1 to TRBJ2-1; TRBD2 matches 7 bases. This CDR3 region has 15 residues. Trimming cost V 3 bases and J 3 bases; bases outside gene matches: 8. Germline assignment: CDR1 DFQATT and CDR2 SNEGSKA (reference sequence). This CDR3 is CSASLVLADYNEQFF. The CDR3 DNA follows: TGCAGTGCTAGTCTAGTCCTAGCGGACTACAATGAGCAGTTCTTC.

This clonotype has only a few counts. The V and J genes are TRBV6-1 and TRBJ1-4; weak D call: TRBD1 (6 bases). V lost 5 bases and J lost 7, with 20 bases in between. The CDR3 loop spans 16 amino acids. Germline CDR1 and CDR2: MNHNS and SASEGT. The CDR3 reads CASSKSASQGSEKLFF. Here the CDR3 DNA reads TGTGCCAGCAGTAAGTCTGCCAGCCAGGGGAGTGAAAAACTGTTTTTT.

This clonotype came up a few times. The chain employs TRBV12-3 or TRBV12-4 and TRBJ1-2; possible D gene TRBD1, 6 bases. The CDR3 has 13 residues. Trimming removed 5 bases at V and 7 bases at J, with 14 bases between. The CDR3 coding sequence is TGTGCCAGCAGTACCTCAGGGGTTTTTGGCTACACCTTC. As protein: CASSTSGVFGYTF.

A few counts support this clonotype. The chain uses TRBV7-6 and TRBJ2-1; maybe TRBD2 (7 bases). The germline gives CDR1 SGHVS, CDR2 FNYEAQ. The V end lost 4 bases, the J end lost 5 bases, and 18 bases lay between the germline ends. CDR3 length: 16 residues. CDR3 DNA sequence: TGTGCCAGCAGCTATAGCAGGGGAGGGCCAAACAATGAGCAGTTCTTC. It codes for CASSYSRGGPNNEQFF.

The chain joins TRBV5-1 to TRBJ2-1, with D uncertain. The CDR3 contains 13 residues. Trimming took 0 bases from V and 5 from J, leaving 6 bases between them. CDR1 and CDR2 from the germline V gene are SGHRS and YFSETQ. This chain's CDR3 is CASSLVPDNEQFF. CDR3 coding DNA: TGCGCCAGCAGCTTGGTCCCGGACAATGAGCAGTTCTTC.

J is TRBJ2-7 and V is TRBV7-8, with 9 positions matching TRBD1. The germline gives CDR1 SGHVS, CDR2 FQNEAQ. This CDR3 contains 16 residues. The J segment lost 0 bases and the V segment lost 7 bases, leaving 10 bases of the junction unmatched. The CDR3 region is CASTGSGTGISYEQYF. The CDR3 DNA is TGTGCCAGCACCGGGTCCGGGACAGGGATCTCCTACGAGCAGTACTTC.

The chain uses TRBV9 and TRBJ2-7; D remains unclear. Per the germline V gene, CDR1 is SGDLS and CDR2 is YYNGEE. V was clipped by 0 bases and J by 0 bases, with 10 bases between them. The CDR3 has 15 amino acids. CDR3 in amino acids: CASSVEPQSSYEQYF. In nucleotides, the CDR3 is TGTGCCAGCAGCGTAGAGCCACAGAGCTCCTACGAGCAGTACTTC.

This clonotype was counted at least ten times. The V and J genes are TRBV5-1 and TRBJ2-2; D gene unclear. CDR1 SGHRS and CDR2 YFSETQ come from the germline V gene. This CDR3 contains 12 residues. V was clipped by 7 bases and J by 6 bases, with 10 bases between them. The CDR3: CASCRLAGELFF. The CDR3 DNA reads TGCGCCAGCTGTCGGCTCGCCGGGGAGCTGTTTTTT.

V gene TRBV15 combines with J gene TRBJ1-5; 11 nucleotides match TRBD1. The CDR3 consists of 15 residues. CDR1 is LNHNV, CDR2 YYDKDF, per germline (reference sequence). Trimming removed 3 bases from V and 7 bases from J; junction bases left unmatched: 5. The CDR3 DNA is TGTGCCACCAGCAGTTTGGACAGGGGGCAACAGCCCCAGCATTTT. It encodes CATSSLDRGQQPQHF.

The chain has TRBV2 and TRBJ2-7; 11 bases fit TRBD2. The CDR3 contains 16 residues. Germline V lookup: CDR1 SNHLY, CDR2 FYNNEI. Trimming removed 1 base from V and 3 bases from J; junction bases left unmatched: 5. CDR3 bases: TGTGCCAGCAGTGAAGTAGCGGGAGGGTCCCGCTACGAGCAGTACTTC. It is translated as CASSEVAGGSRYEQYF.

This clonotype was recorded at least ten times. The rearrangement links TRBV5-1 to TRBJ2-3; the match to TRBD2 covers 8 bases. J gave up 0 bases and V 0 bases, and 0 bases lay outside the gene matches. The germline V gene has CDR1 SGHRS and CDR2 YFSETQ. This CDR3 spans 15 amino acids. CDR3 loop: CASSLERGSTDTQYF. The CDR3 nucleotides are TGCGCCAGCAGCTTGGAGCGGGGGAGCACAGATACGCAGTATTTT.